This entry lists 32 T cell receptor beta chains sequenced from one sample in a study of regulatory dendritic cells for organ transplantation. Sorted T cells were CFSE-labeled and cultured four to five days with allogeneic regulatory or mature dendritic cells at 1:10. Their cognate antigens are unknown. Profiling relied on immunoSEQ multiplex PCR, and the TCRdb table lists in-frame clones only, not all of them. Here the sample spans some 11,000 clones, roughly 70% being singletons. Sequencing input: memory CD4+ T cells from blood cultured with regulatory dendritic cells. Subset reported: CD45RO+ memory T cells. Source of these receptors: a human donor in good health.

This clone was found once. The gene calls are TRBV27 and TRBJ2-3, with a tentative D call TRBD2 (6 bases). The V gene's germline CDR1 is MNHEY and CDR2 SMNVEV (reference sequence). The CDR3 extends over 17 amino acids. Trimming left V 5 bases short and J 2 bases short, with 20 bases between. CDR3 nucleotides: TGTGCCAGCAGTCCAAATCCCCGGGGGACTTTCACAGATACGCAGTATTTT. This sequence encodes CASSPNPRGTFTDTQYF.

The rearrangement joins TRBV7-9 to TRBJ2-5; 9 bases are shared with TRBD1. This CDR3 is built from 13 residues. V trimming: 8 bases; J trimming: 6 bases; junction bases outside the gene matches: 7. Per the germline V gene, CDR1 is SEHNR and CDR2 is FQNEAQ (reference sequence). The CDR3 DNA sequence: TGTGCCAGCGTCAGGACAGGGGCAAAGACCCAGTACTTC. It yields the protein CASVRTGAKTQYF.

The chain couples TRBV5-1 to TRBJ2-3, with D possibly being TRBD1 (6 bases). Germline V gene lookup returns CDR1 SGHRS and CDR2 YFSETQ. The CDR3 sequence is 15 residues long. The V end lost 0 bases, the J end lost 4 bases, and 12 bases lay between the germline ends. The DNA of the CDR3 is TGCGCCAGCAGCTTGGGTCGACAGGCCCCAGATACGCAGTATTTT. It encodes CASSLGRQAPDTQYF.

Concerning this clone itself: A read error may produce the germline difference seen at one junction end. The chain combines TRBV7-7 with TRBJ1-3; tentative D call: TRBD1 (5 bases). Per the germline V gene, CDR1 is SSHAT and CDR2 is FNYEAQ (reference sequence). This CDR3 spans 17 amino acids. The CDR3 DNA reads as TGTGCTAGCAGCTTAGCGGGAGGGACGGATTCTGGAAACACCATATATTTT. Its protein product is CASSLAGGTDSGNTIYF.

The chain links TRBV7-9 to TRBJ1-1, with TRBD1 matching 8 bases. The CDR3 consists of 14 residues. The J segment lost 3 bases and the V segment lost 7 bases, leaving 7 bases of the junction unmatched. CDR1 is SEHNR, CDR2 FQNEAQ, per germline (reference sequence). CDR3: CASTLTGGDTEAFF. The CDR3 DNA sequence: TGTGCCAGCACCCTAACAGGGGGAGACACTGAAGCTTTCTTT.

This clone occurred once. The V gene is TRBV29-1, the J gene TRBJ2-3; no clear D. The CDR3 extends over 13 amino acids. V lost 2 bases, J lost 1 base, and 7 bases lay in between. From germline, CDR1 is SQVTM and CDR2 ANQGSEA. The CDR3 reads CSVETPGTDTQYF. CDR3 DNA sequence: TGCAGCGTTGAAACGCCGGGCACAGATACGCAGTATTTT.

This clone was seen once. The chain couples TRBV19 to TRBJ1-5; D is uncertain. The germline gives CDR1 LNHDA, CDR2 SQIVND (reference sequence). The CDR3 contains 14 residues. The V end was cut by 2 bases, the J end by 5 bases, with 10 bases between. This CDR3 reads CASSIPEGYQPQHF. CDR3 DNA: TGTGCCAGTAGTATACCGGAGGGTTATCAGCCCCAGCATTTT.

J is TRBJ2-3 and V is TRBV19; 10 bases are shared with TRBD1. Trimming removed 4 bases from V and 3 bases from J; junction bases left unmatched: 4. Germline CDR1 LNHDA, CDR2 SQIVND (reference sequence). The CDR3 spans 15 residues. This CDR3 reads CASSTTGGPTDTQYF. CDR3 bases: TGTGCCAGTAGTACGACAGGGGGCCCGACAGATACGCAGTATTTT.

This sequence joins TRBV7-2 and TRBJ2-1, with D perhaps matching TRBD1 (6 bases). The ends were cut back, 5 bases at V and 1 base at J, with 18 bases in the middle. This CDR3 is 17 amino acids long. Per germline, CDR1 SGHTA and CDR2 FQGNSA. CDR3 in amino acids: CASSPRLGRGSYNEQFF. Here the CDR3 DNA reads TGTGCCAGCAGCCCCCGTTTAGGCAGGGGATCCTACAATGAGCAGTTCTTC.

The chain employs TRBV4-1 and TRBJ2-3; possible D gene TRBD1, 5 bases. Looked up from germline, CDR1 is MGHRA and CDR2 is YSYEKL. V was clipped by 3 bases and J by 3 bases, with 19 bases between them. This CDR3 is built from 17 residues. The CDR3 reads CASSHDLVGQVTDTQYF. CDR3 coding DNA: TGCGCCAGCAGCCATGACCTTGTTGGACAAGTAACAGATACGCAGTATTTT.

The chain recombines TRBV19 with TRBJ2-1; D unclear. Germline loops: CDR1 LNHDA, CDR2 SQIVND (reference sequence). The CDR3 extends over 15 amino acids. V was trimmed by 4 bases and J by 7 bases, leaving 17 bases between them. The CDR3 protein is CASSKSFSSVNEQFF. CDR3 in DNA: TGTGCCAGTAGTAAATCATTTTCATCGGTAAATGAGCAGTTCTTC.

This clone was observed a handful of times. This rearrangement joins TRBV7-2 to TRBJ2-3; 8 bases map to TRBD2. V gave up 0 bases and J gave up 5 bases; unmatched junction bases: 4. Germline V gene data show CDR1 as SGHTA and CDR2 as FQGNSA. The CDR3 runs 15 residues. The CDR3 bases are TGTGCCAGCAGCTTAGCATGGACTAGCCAAGATACGCAGTATTTT. Translation gives CASSLAWTSQDTQYF.

This clone was seen only once. The chain carries TRBV4-2 and TRBJ2-6, with TRBD2 identical over 9 bases. Trimming removed 0 bases from V and 0 bases from J; junction bases left unmatched: 6. The CDR3 covers 19 residues. Germline CDR1 and CDR2: LGHNA and YNFKEQ. The CDR3 region has the DNA TGTGCCAGCAGCCAAGATAGCGGGGGTTCCTTCTCTGGGGCCAACGTCCTGACTTTC. Its protein product is CASSQDSGGSFSGANVLTF.

The rearrangement links TRBV7-2 to TRBJ2-1, with TRBD2 matching over 14 bases. V dropped 7 bases and J dropped 4; count of bases not matched to a gene: 9. CDR1 is SGHTA, CDR2 FQGNSA, per germline. The CDR3 length is 17 residues. CDR3 nucleotides: TGTGCCAGCACCCTCGGACTAGCGGGGGGTTCATACAATGAGCAGTTCTTC. Its translation: CASTLGLAGGSYNEQFF.

The chain recombines TRBV4-1 with TRBJ2-7; the match to TRBD1 covers 9 bases. Germline loops: CDR1 MGHRA, CDR2 YSYEKL. V trimming: 5 bases; J trimming: 4 bases; junction bases outside the gene matches: 6. The CDR3 totals 14 residues. As DNA, the CDR3 is TGCGCCAGCAGCTTCCGGGACAGGGCGTACGAGCAGTACTTC. Translation gives CASSFRDRAYEQYF.

The V call is TRBV7-8, the J call TRBJ2-3; D ambiguous. V lost 2 bases and J 4 bases, leaving 13 bases between the germline ends. CDR3 length: 15 amino acids. Germline values: CDR1 SGHVS, CDR2 FQNEAQ. As DNA, the CDR3 is TGTGCCAGCAGCTTAACTGATTCCGCCCCAGATACGCAGTATTTT. It yields the protein CASSLTDSAPDTQYF.

The rearrangement links TRBV11-2 to TRBJ2-7, with 10 bases fitting TRBD1. This CDR3 contains 17 residues. Germline CDR1 and CDR2: SGHAT and FQNNGV. V was pared by 4 bases and J by 2 bases, with 11 bases of the junction left unmatched. This chain's CDR3 is CASSSTSGQGVPYEQYF. The CDR3, as DNA: TGTGCCAGCAGCTCAACCTCAGGACAGGGGGTGCCCTACGAGCAGTACTTC.

The chain has TRBV29-1 and TRBJ1-2, with a tentative D call TRBD1 (5 bases). CDR1 and CDR2 (germline): SQVTM, ANQGSEA. The CDR3 is 13 residues long. Trimming cost V 0 bases and J 8 bases, with 13 bases left between them. The CDR3 DNA is TGCAGCGTTGAAGATCGGCAGGGAGGAGGCTACACCTTC. Translated, it gives CSVEDRQGGGYTF.

This CDR3 is CASGRQGANIQYF. Here the CDR3 DNA reads TGTGCCAGCGGACGACAGGGGGCGAACATTCAGTACTTC. The chain combines TRBV27 with TRBJ2-4; 10 positions match TRBD1. CDR1 is MNHEY and CDR2 is SMNVEV in the germline V gene (reference sequence). The CDR3 totals 13 residues. V was pared by 8 bases and J by 7 bases, with 5 bases of the junction left unmatched.

This clone was recorded a few times. The V call is TRBV6-1, the J call TRBJ1-3; TRBD1 agrees at 7 bases. The ends lost 4 bases at V and 3 bases at J; junction bases unmatched: 3. Germline values: CDR1 MNHNS, CDR2 SASEGT. This CDR3 has 14 amino acids. The CDR3 protein is CASSGRGLGNTIYF. In nucleotides, the CDR3 is TGTGCCAGCAGTGGTAGGGGGCTTGGAAACACCATATATTTT.

This clone has a handful of counts. This chain links TRBV7-9 with TRBJ1-4; maybe TRBD1 (5 bases). Trimming took off 2 bases at V and 6 bases at J, with 7 bases between the two ends. Germline V gene lookup returns CDR1 SEHNR and CDR2 FQNEAQ (reference sequence). The CDR3 has 13 amino acids. CDR3 nucleotides: TGTGCCAGCAGCTTAACGGGGGATGAAAAACTGTTTTTT. It encodes CASSLTGDEKLFF.

This chain uses TRBV5-1 with TRBJ2-3; TRBD1 is a possible D gene (5 bases). Trimming shortened V by 5 bases and J by 1 base, and 11 bases separated the two germline ends. This CDR3 is 14 amino acids long. CDR1 and CDR2 (germline): SGHRS, YFSETQ. The CDR3 sequence: CASSFEGGTDTQYF. The CDR3 coding sequence is TGCGCCAGCAGTTTCGAAGGGGGCACAGATACGCAGTATTTT.

This rearrangement joins TRBV7-2 to TRBJ2-5; 13 bases are shared with TRBD2. The CDR3 extends over 18 amino acids. V lost 6 bases, J lost 4 bases, and 14 bases stayed unmatched. Per germline, CDR1 SGHTA and CDR2 FQGNSA. The CDR3 DNA reads TGTGCCAGCAGGATAGGGTTACTAGCGGGGGGGGAAGGAGAGACCCAGTACTTC. It translates to CASRIGLLAGGEGETQYF.

The chain has TRBV6-6 and TRBJ1-2; weak D call: TRBD1 (6 bases). V lost 8 bases, J lost 7 bases, and 20 bases lay in between. The CDR3 totals 14 residues. From germline, CDR1 is MNHNY and CDR2 SVGAGI (reference sequence). The CDR3 bases are TGTGCCAGCGTAAGGGGGACGCAAAATATTGGCTACACCTTC. Translating gives CASVRGTQNIGYTF.

The chain recombines TRBV7-9 with TRBJ1-1; the D is unclear. Germline loops: CDR1 SEHNR, CDR2 FQNEAQ (reference sequence). V gave up 5 bases and J gave up 0 bases, with 10 bases separating them. This CDR3 has 14 residues. CDR3 in DNA: TGTGCCAGCAGCCTTCCGAGGGTGAACACTGAAGCTTTCTTT. Protein product: CASSLPRVNTEAFF.

This clone occurred a few times. This chain connects TRBV4-1 to TRBJ2-1; TRBD1 matches 9 bases. Germline loops: CDR1 MGHRA, CDR2 YSYEKL. The CDR3 covers 16 residues. The ends lost 2 bases at V and 6 bases at J; junction bases unmatched: 8. The CDR3 spells CASSQPGQGIRNEQFF. For the CDR3, the DNA is TGCGCCAGCAGCCAACCGGGACAGGGTATCCGCAATGAGCAGTTCTTC.

This clone qualifies as medium-sized. The rearrangement links TRBV6-1 to TRBJ2-7; D possibly corresponds to TRBD1 (6 bases). Germline assignment: CDR1 MNHNS and CDR2 SASEGT. V gave up 8 bases and J gave up 7 bases, with 18 bases separating them. This CDR3 has 13 residues. CDR3 coding DNA: TGTGCCAGCCGTTGGGCAGGGGAGTGGGAGCAGTACTTC. It is translated as CASRWAGEWEQYF.

This clone appeared a few times. The chain links TRBV5-1 to TRBJ2-3; D is possibly TRBD2 (7 bases). Germline V gives CDR1 SGHRS, CDR2 YFSETQ. This CDR3 has 17 residues. Between the trimmed V and J ends, which lost 0 bases and 1 base, there was a span of 15 bases. The CDR3 DNA sequence: TGCGCCAGCAGCTTGGGGGGTGCGGGGGCAGGCACAGATACGCAGTATTTT. Translation gives CASSLGGAGAGTDTQYF.

The V and J genes are TRBV11-1 and TRBJ1-3; 9 nucleotides line up with TRBD1. Unmatched junction bases numbered 9, after V lost 5 bases and J lost 4 bases. The CDR3 sequence is 16 residues long. Germline V gene lookup returns CDR1 SGHAT and CDR2 FQDESV (reference sequence). The CDR3 reads CASSGRDRADGNTIYF. CDR3 coding DNA: TGTGCCAGCAGCGGCCGGGACAGGGCGGACGGAAACACCATATATTTT. The full variable domain, rest sourced from reference TRBV11-1 and TRBJ1-3, is EAEVAQSPRYKITEKSQAVAFWCDPISGHATLYWYRQILGQGPELLVQFQDESVVDDSQLPKDRFSAERLKGVDSTLKIQPAELGDSAMYLCASSGRDRADGNTIYFGEGSWLTVV.

The gene calls are TRBV13 and TRBJ1-3; D is unresolved. The germline V gene encodes CDR1 PRHDT and CDR2 FYEKMQ (reference sequence). The V end was cut by 0 bases, the J end by 4 bases, with 10 bases between. The CDR3 sequence is 15 residues long. CDR3 region: CASSLGRAPGNTIYF. CDR3 DNA: TGTGCCAGCAGCTTAGGGAGGGCACCCGGAAACACCATATATTTT.

The CDR3: CASSQLDRAYEQYF. In DNA form, the CDR3 reads TGCGCCAGCAGCCAATTGGACAGGGCCTACGAGCAGTACTTC. The V call is TRBV4-3, the J call TRBJ2-7; 8 nucleotides agree with TRBD1. Germline V gives CDR1 LGHNA, CDR2 YSLEER. The V gene end was trimmed by 2 bases and the J gene end by 2 bases; junction bases not matched to a gene: 2. This CDR3 has 14 amino acids.

This chain connects TRBV2 to TRBJ1-6; 7 positions agree with TRBD1. The V and J ends lost 5 bases and 8 bases, in that order; junction bases with no gene match: 6. The CDR3 covers 14 residues. The germline gives CDR1 SNHLY, CDR2 FYNNEI. The CDR3 loop reads CASSSTGNYSPLHF. CDR3 bases: TGTGCCAGCAGTTCGACAGGGAATTATTCACCCCTCCACTTT.